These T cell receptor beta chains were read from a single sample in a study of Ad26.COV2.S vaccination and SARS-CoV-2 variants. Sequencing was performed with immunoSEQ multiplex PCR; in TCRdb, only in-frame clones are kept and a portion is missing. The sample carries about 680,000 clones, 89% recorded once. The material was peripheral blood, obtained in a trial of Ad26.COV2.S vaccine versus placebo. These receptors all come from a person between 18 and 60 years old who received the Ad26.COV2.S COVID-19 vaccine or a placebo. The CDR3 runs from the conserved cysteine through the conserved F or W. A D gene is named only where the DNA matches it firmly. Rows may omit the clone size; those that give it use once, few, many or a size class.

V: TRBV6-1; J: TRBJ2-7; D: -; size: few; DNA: TGTGCCAGCAGTGAAACAGGCCTCGGAGAGCAGTACTTC; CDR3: CASSETGLGEQYF
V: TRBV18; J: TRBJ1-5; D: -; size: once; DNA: TGTGCCAGCTCACCTCCAGGCGGTCAGCCCCAGCATTTT; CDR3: CASSPPGGQPQHF
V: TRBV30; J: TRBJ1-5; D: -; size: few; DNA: TGTGCCTGGAGCAGGGATAGCAATCAGCCCCAGCATTTT; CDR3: CAWSRDSNQPQHF
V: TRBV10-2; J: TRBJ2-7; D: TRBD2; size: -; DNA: TGCGCCAGCAGTGTGGGCGGGAGCTCCTACGAGCAGTACTTC; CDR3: CASSVGGSSYEQYF
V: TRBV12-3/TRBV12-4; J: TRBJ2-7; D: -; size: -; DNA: TGTGCCAGCAGTTTCGGGGCAGTTTACGAGCAGTACTTC; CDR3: CASSFGAVYEQYF
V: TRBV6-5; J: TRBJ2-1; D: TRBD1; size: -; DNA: TGTGCCAGCAGGACAGGGACGGGGCAGTTCTTC; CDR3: CASRTGTGQFF
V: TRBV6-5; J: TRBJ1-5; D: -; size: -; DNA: TGTGCCAGCAGTCCCGGACAGTATAGCAATCAGCCCCAGCATTTT; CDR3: CASSPGQYSNQPQHF
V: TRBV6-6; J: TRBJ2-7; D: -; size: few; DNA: TGTGCCAGCAGTTACTCCTCCCAGGGGCCCTACGAGCAGTACTTC; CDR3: CASSYSSQGPYEQYF
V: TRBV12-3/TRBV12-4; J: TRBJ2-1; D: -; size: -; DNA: TGTGCCAGCAGCCGTAGACTATCTAATGAGCAGTTCTTC; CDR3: CASSRRLSNEQFF
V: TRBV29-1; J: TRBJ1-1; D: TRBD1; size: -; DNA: TGCAGCGTTGCAGGGGGGGCGAACACTGAAGCTTTCTTT; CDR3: CSVAGGANTEAFF
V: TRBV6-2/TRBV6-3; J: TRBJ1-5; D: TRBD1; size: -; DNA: TGTGCCAGCAGTTTCCCCAGGGACAGGGGCTCAACGATCATAGGTCAGCCCCAGCATTTT; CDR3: CASSFPRDRGSTIIGQPQHF
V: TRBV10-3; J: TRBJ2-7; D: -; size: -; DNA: TGTGCCACAGGGCGGGACGCGGGTTACGAGCAGTACTTC; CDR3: CATGRDAGYEQYF
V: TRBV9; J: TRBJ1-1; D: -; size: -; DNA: TGTGCCAGCAGCGTAGGTGGGCAGAACACTGAAGCTTTCTTT; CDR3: CASSVGGQNTEAFF
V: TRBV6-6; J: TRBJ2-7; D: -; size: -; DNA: TGTGCCAGCAGTTACCAGGGGAGCTCCTACGAGCAGTACTTC; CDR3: CASSYQGSSYEQYF
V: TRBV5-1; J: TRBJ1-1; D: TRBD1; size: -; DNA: TGCGCCAGCAGCCTAACAGGGGGAAGGATGGAAGCTTTCTTT; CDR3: CASSLTGGRMEAFF
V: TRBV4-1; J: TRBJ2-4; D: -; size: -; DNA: TGCGCCAGCAGCCAAGAAGTATCTACCGACGACATTCAGTACTTC; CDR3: CASSQEVSTDDIQYF
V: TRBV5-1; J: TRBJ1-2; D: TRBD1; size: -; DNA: TGCGCCAGCAGCTCAACCGGGACAGAAAACTATGGCTACACCTTC; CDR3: CASSSTGTENYGYTF
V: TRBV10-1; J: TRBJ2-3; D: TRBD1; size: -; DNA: TGCGCCAGCAAAAAGGGACAGACCACAGATACGCAGTATTTT; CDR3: CASKKGQTTDTQYF
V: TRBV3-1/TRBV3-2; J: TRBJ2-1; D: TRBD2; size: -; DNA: TGTGCCAGCAGCCAAACGGGACTAGCATTCAATGAGCAGTTCTTC; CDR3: CASSQTGLAFNEQFF
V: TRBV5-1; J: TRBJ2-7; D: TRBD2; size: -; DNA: TGCGCCAGCAGCTCCTTAGCGGGAGCATCCTACGAGCAGTACTTC; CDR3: CASSSLAGASYEQYF
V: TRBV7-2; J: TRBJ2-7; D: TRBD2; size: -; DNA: TGTGCCAGCAGCTTAGGTGCTAGCGGGAGGACCTACGAGCAGTACTTC; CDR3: CASSLGASGRTYEQYF
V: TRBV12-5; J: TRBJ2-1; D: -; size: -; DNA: TGTGCTAGTGGTTTGATCGACTGGGATTACAATGAGCAGTTCTTC; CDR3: CASGLIDWDYNEQFF
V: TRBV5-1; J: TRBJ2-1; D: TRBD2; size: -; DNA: TGCGCCAGCAGCTTTAGCGGGACCTCCTACAATGAGCAGTTCTTC; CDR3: CASSFSGTSYNEQFF
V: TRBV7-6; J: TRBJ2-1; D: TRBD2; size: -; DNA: TGTGCCAGCACCCGCGGCGGGGGGGCCCTAAATGAGCAGTTCTTC; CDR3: CASTRGGGALNEQFF
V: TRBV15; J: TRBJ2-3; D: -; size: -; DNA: TGTGCCACCAGCCTGAGAGGGGCGGGGAGAGGGGTTAGGGATACGCAGTATTTT; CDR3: CATSLRGAGRGVRDTQYF
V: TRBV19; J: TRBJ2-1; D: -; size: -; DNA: TGTGCCAGTAGTATTGAAATGGGTCGGTCCCAGTTCTTC; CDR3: CASSIEMGRSQFF
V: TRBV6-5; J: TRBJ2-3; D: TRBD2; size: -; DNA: TGTGCCAGCAGCATAGCGGGAGGGCCTCGTACGCAGTATTTT; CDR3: CASSIAGGPRTQYF
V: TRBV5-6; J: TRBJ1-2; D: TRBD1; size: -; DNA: TGTGCCAGCAGCGGACAGGGTCCTTTACCACATGGCTACACCTTC; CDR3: CASSGQGPLPHGYTF
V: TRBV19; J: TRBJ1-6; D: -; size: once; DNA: TGTGCCAGTACGGTTCAGGGGCCTAATTCACCCCTCCACTTT; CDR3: CASTVQGPNSPLHF
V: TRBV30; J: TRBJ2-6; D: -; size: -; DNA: TGTGCCTGCGGGACGGCTCCCTCTGGGGCCAACGTCCTGACTTTC; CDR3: CACGTAPSGANVLTF
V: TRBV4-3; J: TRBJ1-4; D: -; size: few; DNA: TGCGCCAGCAGCCAATACGGAGGGAGTAATGAAAAACTGTTTTTT; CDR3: CASSQYGGSNEKLFF
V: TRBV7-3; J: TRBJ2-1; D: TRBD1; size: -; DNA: TGTGCCAGCAGGGGGACAGTCTACAATGAGCAGTTCTTC; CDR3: CASRGTVYNEQFF
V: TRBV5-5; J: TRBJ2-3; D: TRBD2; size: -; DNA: TGTGCCAGCAGCTTGGCCAGCGGGGGCCTCACAGATACGCAGTATTTT; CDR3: CASSLASGGLTDTQYF
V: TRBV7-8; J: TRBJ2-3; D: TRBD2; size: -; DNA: TGTGCCAGCAGCCCCCTATCTAGCGGTAGCACAGATACGCAGTATTTT; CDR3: CASSPLSSGSTDTQYF
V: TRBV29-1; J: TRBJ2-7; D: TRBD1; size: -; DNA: TGCAGCGTGGGACAGGGAGCCTCCTACGAGCAGTACTTC; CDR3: CSVGQGASYEQYF
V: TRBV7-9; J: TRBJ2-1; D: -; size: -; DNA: TGTGCCAGCAGCTTAAATGAGGAAGTTTTTAATGAGCAGTTCTTC; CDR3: CASSLNEEVFNEQFF
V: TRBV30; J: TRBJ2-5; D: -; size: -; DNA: TGTGCCTGGAGTCCCCAAGAGACCCAGTACTTC; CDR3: CAWSPQETQYF
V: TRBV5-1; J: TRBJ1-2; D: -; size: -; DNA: TGCGCCAGCAGCTTGTTGGGGAGCTATGGCTACACCTTC; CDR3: CASSLLGSYGYTF
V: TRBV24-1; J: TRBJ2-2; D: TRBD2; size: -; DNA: TGTGCCACCAGTGAGGAGACTAGCGGGAAAGGGGAGCTGTTTTTT; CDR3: CATSEETSGKGELFF
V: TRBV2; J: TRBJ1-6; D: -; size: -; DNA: TGTGCCAGCAGCTCCGGGACTCAAGGTTCACCCCTCCACTTT; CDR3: CASSSGTQGSPLHF
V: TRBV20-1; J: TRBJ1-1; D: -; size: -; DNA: TGCAGTGCCACTATCACTGAAGCTTTCTTT; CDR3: CSATITEAFF
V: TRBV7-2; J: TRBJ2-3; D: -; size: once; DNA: TGTGCCAGCACCGGGACGTACACAGATACGCAGTATTTT; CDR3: CASTGTYTDTQYF
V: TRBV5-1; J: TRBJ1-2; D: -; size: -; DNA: TGCGCCAGCAGCTTGGGGGTAGGCGGTTATGGCTACACCTTC; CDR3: CASSLGVGGYGYTF
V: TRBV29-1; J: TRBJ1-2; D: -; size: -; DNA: TGCAGCGTTGAAAAGGACAGCTATGGCTACACCTTC; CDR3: CSVEKDSYGYTF
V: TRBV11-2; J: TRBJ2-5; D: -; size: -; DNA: TGTGCCAGCACGCGAAATGCGGGGACCCAGTACTTC; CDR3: CASTRNAGTQYF
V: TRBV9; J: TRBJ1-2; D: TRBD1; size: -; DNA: TGTGCCAGCAGCGTGACCATTTCCGACAGGGGAAGTGGGTATGGCTACACCTTC; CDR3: CASSVTISDRGSGYGYTF
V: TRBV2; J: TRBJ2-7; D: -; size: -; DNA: TGTGCCAGCGGCCTTCTTCAGGGGAACAACGAGCAGTACTTC; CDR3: CASGLLQGNNEQYF
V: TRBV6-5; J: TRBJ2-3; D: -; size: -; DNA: TGTGCCAGCAGTTACACCGACGGTACAGATACGCAGTATTTT; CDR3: CASSYTDGTDTQYF
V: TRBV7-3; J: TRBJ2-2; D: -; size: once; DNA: TGTGCCAGCAGCTTAAGCGGGTTAGGAGAAACCGGGGAGCTGTTTTTT; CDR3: CASSLSGLGETGELFF
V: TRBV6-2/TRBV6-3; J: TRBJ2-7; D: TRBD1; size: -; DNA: TGTGCCAGCAGTGTGAACAGGGGGCATTCCTACGAGCAGTACTTC; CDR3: CASSVNRGHSYEQYF
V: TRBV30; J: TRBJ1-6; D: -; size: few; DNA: TGTGCCTGGAAGGCCGGCGGTCATTCACCCCTCCACTTT; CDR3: CAWKAGGHSPLHF
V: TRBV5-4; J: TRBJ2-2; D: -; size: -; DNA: TGTGCCAGCAGCTCTGGGACGGCGAACACCGGGGAGCTGTTTTTT; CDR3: CASSSGTANTGELFF
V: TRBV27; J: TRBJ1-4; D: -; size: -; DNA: TGTGCCAGCAGTTTCATAGGTATTAATGAAAAACTGTTTTTT; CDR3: CASSFIGINEKLFF
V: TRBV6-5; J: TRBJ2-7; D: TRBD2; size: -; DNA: TGTGCCAGCAAGAGCGGGGGGATAGGTAACGAGCAGTACTTC; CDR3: CASKSGGIGNEQYF
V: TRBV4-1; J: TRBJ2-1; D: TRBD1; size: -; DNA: TGCGCCAGCAGCCAAGGGCACGGACAGGGGCGTCACAATGAGCAGTTCTTC; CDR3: CASSQGHGQGRHNEQFF
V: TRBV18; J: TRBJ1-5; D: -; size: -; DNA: TGTGCCAGCTCACCAGACATGGGGGGAGTACAGCCCCAGCATTTT; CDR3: CASSPDMGGVQPQHF
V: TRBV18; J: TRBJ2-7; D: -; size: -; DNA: TGTGCCAGCTCACCACTCACGGCCCCACGCTCCTACGAGCAGTACTTC; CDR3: CASSPLTAPRSYEQYF
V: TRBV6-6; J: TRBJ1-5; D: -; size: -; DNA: TGTGCCAGCCGCATTCGGGAATCTCAGCCCCAGCATTTT; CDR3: CASRIRESQPQHF
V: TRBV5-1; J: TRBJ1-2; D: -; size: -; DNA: TGCGCCAGCAGCCCTCAGGGAACCCCCAACTATGGCTACACCTTC; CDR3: CASSPQGTPNYGYTF